This paragraph reports one T cell receptor beta chain. Profiled with immunoSEQ multiplex PCR; TCRdb holds only in-frame clones, not every one. The sample yields about 180,000 clones, about 83% seen once. These data belong to a study of blood T cell repertoires in COVID-19. The overall study: The samples span acute and convalescent COVID-19 from the United States, Italy and Spain. T cells, B-cell-depleted T cells, or PBMCs supplied cDNA or gDNA.

This TCR was recovered from a human donor in a cohort sampled during active COVID-19. Sequencing was done on a sample of peripheral blood.

The CDR3, as DNA: TGTGCCAGCAGCTCAGCAGCGCGAGAGACCCAGTACTTC. Translation gives CASSSAARETQYF. The chain couples TRBV7-6 to TRBJ2-5; D ambiguous. With 4 bases removed from V and 4 bases from J, the gap between germline ends came to 10 bases. Germline CDR1 is SGHVS and CDR2 is FNYEAQ. CDR3 length: 13 amino acids.